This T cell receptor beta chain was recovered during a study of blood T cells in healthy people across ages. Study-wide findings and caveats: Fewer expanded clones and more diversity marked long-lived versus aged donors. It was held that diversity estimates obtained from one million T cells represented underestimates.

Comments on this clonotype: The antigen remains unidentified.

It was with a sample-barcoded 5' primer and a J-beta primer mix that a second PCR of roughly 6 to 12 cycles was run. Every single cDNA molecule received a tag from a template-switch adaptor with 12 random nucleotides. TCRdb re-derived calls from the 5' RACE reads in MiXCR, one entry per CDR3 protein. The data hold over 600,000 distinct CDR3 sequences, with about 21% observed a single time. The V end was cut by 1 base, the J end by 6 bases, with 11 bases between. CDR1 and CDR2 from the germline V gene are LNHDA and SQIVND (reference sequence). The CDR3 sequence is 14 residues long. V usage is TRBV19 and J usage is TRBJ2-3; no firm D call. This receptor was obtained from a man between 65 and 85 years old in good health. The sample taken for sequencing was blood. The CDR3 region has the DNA TGTGCCAGTAGTATAGGCGATAGCAGGGATACGCAGTATTTT. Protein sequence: CASSIGDSRDTQYF.